The text below deals with one T cell receptor beta chain. The target antigen is unknown. Participating donors were healthy, HIV-negative adults free of recent acute infections or vaccinations. CD45RA+ naive and CD45RA-negative memory subsets were separated from CD4+ cells. The data stem from a study of shared clonotypes between healthy human individuals. Overall study findings and caveats: Of the naive CD4 clonotypes, roughly 5.2% were shared across a handful of donors. As a rule, naive subsets had a larger estimated richness than memory subsets.

The CDR3 runs to 14 residues. V shed 4 bases and J shed 8 bases, with 15 bases lying between them. The V gene's germline CDR1 is SNHLY and CDR2 FYNNEI. Sequenced by immunoSEQ multiplex PCR; TCRdb stores in-frame clones only, minus some. The sample records some 2,000,000 clones, almost 96% being singletons. The V call is TRBV2, the J call TRBJ2-4, with D possibly being TRBD2 (5 bases). Source material: naive CD4+ T cells sorted from blood. Subset of the sample: CD45RA+ positively selected. The clonotype originates from a man between 18 and 35 years old in good health. The CDR3 sequence: CASSGALVGDIQYF. CDR3 coding DNA: TGTGCCAGCAGTGGGGCACTAGTCGGGGACATTCAGTACTTC.